This T cell receptor (beta chain) was identified in a study of cytomegalovirus exposure and HLA in healthy donors. Study outcomes and limitations: Most observed TCR sequences were rare, whereas some public TCRs were detected in many donors. Relative to the roughly 690-donor mean, N-insertions were reportedly fewer in an Asian-associated ancestry cluster in a later analysis. By HLA locus, TCR association rates varied in a later analysis, with DRB1 showing the most and HLA-C the fewest.

The PCR employed 60 Vbeta primers together with 13 Jbeta primers. Generated by immunoSEQ multiplex PCR, the TCRdb table keeps only in-frame clones and is missing some. The sample has 100,000 to 150,000 clones, approximately 80% seen once; the top ten hold approximately 10%. This clone occurred once. Its antigen remains unidentified. Germline V gene lookup returns CDR1 PRHDT and CDR2 FYEKMQ (reference sequence). V was pared by 3 bases and J by 8 bases, with 10 bases between. The CDR3 has 13 residues. This chain joins TRBV13 and TRBJ1-4, with a weak D call TRBD1 (5 bases). The sequence derives from a man aged 30 to 45 in good health and CMV-seropositive. The sample consisted of PBMCs. CDR3 amino acids: CASSLGRGEKLFF. The CDR3 DNA reads as TGTGCCAGCAGCTTGGGGCGAGGCGAAAAACTGTTTTTT. Using reference TRBV13 and TRBJ1-4 for the parts outside the CDR3, the full variable domain is AAGVIQSPRHLIKEKRETATLKCYPIPRHDTVYWYQQGPGQDPQFLISFYEKMQSDKGSIPDRFSAQQFSDYHSELNMSSLELGDSALYFCASSLGRGEKLFFGSGTQLSVL.